This TCR beta chain came from a study of cytomegalovirus exposure and HLA in healthy donors. Study-wide findings and caveats: Subsequent analysis of the 100 to 150 validation repertoires found a tendency for first-cohort TCR clusters to co-occur.

Method: immunoSEQ multiplex PCR; TCRdb's copy keeps in-frame clones and lacks some. This table holds approximately 280,000 clones, approximately 90% found once. The donors were in the roughly 130-subject validation cohort; that cohort was separate from the approximately 700-subject first cohort. About this clone: Its antigen is unidentified.

CDR1 and CDR2 (germline): MNHEY, SMNVEV (reference sequence). V shed 3 bases, J shed 6 bases, and the junction held 14 bases outside the gene matches. The CDR3 consists of 17 residues. Sequenced input: PBMCs. The J gene is TRBJ2-1, the V gene TRBV27; 7 nucleotides align to TRBD2. The TCR originated in a woman aged 18-29 years in good health and CMV-seronegative. This chain's CDR3 is CASSFGGGIDWINEQFF. The CDR3 nucleotides read TGTGCCAGCAGTTTCGGGGGAGGGATCGATTGGATCAATGAGCAGTTCTTC.